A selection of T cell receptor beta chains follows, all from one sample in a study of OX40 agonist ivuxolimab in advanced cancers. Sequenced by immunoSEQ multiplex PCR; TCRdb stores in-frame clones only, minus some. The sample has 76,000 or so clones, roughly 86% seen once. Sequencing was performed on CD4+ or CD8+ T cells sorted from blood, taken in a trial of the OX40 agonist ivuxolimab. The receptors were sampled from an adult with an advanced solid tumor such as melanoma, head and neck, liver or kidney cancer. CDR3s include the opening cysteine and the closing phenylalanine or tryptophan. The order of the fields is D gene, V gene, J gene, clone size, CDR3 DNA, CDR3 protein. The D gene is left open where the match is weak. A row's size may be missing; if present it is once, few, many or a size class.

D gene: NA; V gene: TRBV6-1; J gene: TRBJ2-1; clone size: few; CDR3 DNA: TGTGCCAGCAGCAGACGTGGGGGATACAATGAGCAGTTCTTC; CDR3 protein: CASSRRGGYNEQFF
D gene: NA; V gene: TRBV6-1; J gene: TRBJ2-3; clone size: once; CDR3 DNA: TGTGCCAGCAGGGGGGTCCTCACAGATACGCAGTATTTT; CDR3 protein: CASRGVLTDTQYF
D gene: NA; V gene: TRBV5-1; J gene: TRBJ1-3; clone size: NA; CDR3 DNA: TGCGCCAGCAGCTTGGCTGGAGGGGCAGAGGGAAACACCATATATTTT; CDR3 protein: CASSLAGGAEGNTIYF
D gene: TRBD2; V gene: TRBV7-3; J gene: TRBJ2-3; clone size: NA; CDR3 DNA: TGTGCCAGCAGCTTAGTCGGGGGGGCCGATACAGATACGCAGTATTTT; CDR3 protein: CASSLVGGADTDTQYF
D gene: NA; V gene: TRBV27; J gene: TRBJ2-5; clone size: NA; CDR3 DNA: TGTGCCAGCAGTTTCCGCCTCCCGGAACTAGCAGAGACCCAGTACTTC; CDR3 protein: CASSFRLPELAETQYF
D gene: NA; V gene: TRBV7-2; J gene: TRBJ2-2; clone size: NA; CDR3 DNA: TGTGCCAGCAGCTTATATCGGGTCACGCAGAACACCGGGGAGCTGTTTTTT; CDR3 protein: CASSLYRVTQNTGELFF
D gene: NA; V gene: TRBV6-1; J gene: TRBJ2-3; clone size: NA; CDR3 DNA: TGTGCCAGCAGTGAGGAGGATTTCGGCACAGATACGCAGTATTTT; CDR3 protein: CASSEEDFGTDTQYF
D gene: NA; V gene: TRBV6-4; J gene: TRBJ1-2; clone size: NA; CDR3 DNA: TGTGCCAGCAGTGACGGCAGGGTTACTGGCTACACCTTC; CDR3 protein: CASSDGRVTGYTF
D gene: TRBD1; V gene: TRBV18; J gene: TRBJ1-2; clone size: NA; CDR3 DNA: TGTGCCAGCTCACGGACAGGCAATAACTATGGCTACACCTTC; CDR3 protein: CASSRTGNNYGYTF
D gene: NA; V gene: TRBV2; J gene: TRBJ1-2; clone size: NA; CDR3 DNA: TGTGCCAGCAGCCGAGCGACAGACTATGGCTACACCTTC; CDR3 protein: CASSRATDYGYTF
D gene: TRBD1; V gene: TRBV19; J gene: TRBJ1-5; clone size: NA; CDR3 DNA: TGTGCCAGTAGTATTAGTTTGACAGGGAGGGTGTTGAGCAATCAGCCCCAGCATTTT; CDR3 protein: CASSISLTGRVLSNQPQHF
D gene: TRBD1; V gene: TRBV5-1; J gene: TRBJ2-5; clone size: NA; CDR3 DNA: TGCGCCAGCAGCGCATCGACAGGGGAAGAGACCCAGTACTTC; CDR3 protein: CASSASTGEETQYF
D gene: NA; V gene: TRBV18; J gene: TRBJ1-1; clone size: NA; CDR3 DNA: TGTGCCAGCTCACCACCAGTACACACTGAAGCTTTCTTT; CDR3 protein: CASSPPVHTEAFF
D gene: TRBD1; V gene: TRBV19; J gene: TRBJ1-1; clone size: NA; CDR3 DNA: TGTGCCAGTAGTATAGCGAGGACAGGGGATACTGAAGCTTTCTTT; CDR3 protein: CASSIARTGDTEAFF
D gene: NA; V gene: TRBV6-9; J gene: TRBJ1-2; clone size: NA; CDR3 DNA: TGTGCCAGCAGTGCCCCGGGGGAGTCCCTTAATGGCTACACCTTC; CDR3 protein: CASSAPGESLNGYTF
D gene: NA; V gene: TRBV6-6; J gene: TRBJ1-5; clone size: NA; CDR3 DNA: TGTGCCAGCATCCGAGAGGGGTCCAATCAGCCCCAGCATTTT; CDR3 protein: CASIREGSNQPQHF
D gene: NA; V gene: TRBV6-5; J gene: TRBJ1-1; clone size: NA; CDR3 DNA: TGTGCCAGCAGTTCCCAGGGTGGGAACACTGAAGCTTTCTTT; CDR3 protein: CASSSQGGNTEAFF
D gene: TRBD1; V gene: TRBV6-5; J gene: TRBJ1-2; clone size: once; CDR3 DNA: TGTGCCAGCACAAGACAGGGGGCAGGCTATGGCTACACCTTC; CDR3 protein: CASTRQGAGYGYTF
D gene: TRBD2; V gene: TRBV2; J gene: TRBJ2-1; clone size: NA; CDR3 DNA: TGTGCCACCGGGACTAGCGGTTTGCAGTTCTTC; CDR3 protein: CATGTSGLQFF
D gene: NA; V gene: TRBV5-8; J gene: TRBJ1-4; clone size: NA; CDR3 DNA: TGTGCCAGCAGCCGAGTACGAAATGAAAAACTGTTTTTT; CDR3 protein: CASSRVRNEKLFF
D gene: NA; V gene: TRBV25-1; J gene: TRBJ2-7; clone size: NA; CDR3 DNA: TGTGCCAGCACCGATAGCGGATCCTCCTACGAGCAGTACTTC; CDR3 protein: CASTDSGSSYEQYF
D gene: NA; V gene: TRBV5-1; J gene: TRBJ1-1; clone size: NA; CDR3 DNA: TGCGCCAGCATCTCAGGGGATAGGTGGAACACTGAAGCTTTCTTT; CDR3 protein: CASISGDRWNTEAFF
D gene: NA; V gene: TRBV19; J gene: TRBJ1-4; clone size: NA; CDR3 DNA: TGTGCCAGTACCAATCCGGGCCGTTCAACTAATGAAAAACTGTTTTTT; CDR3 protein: CASTNPGRSTNEKLFF
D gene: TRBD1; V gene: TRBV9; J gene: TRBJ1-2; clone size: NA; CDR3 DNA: TGTGCCAGCAGCGTAGGTGAGGGGACAGGTGGCGGTGGCTACACCTTC; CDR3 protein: CASSVGEGTGGGGYTF
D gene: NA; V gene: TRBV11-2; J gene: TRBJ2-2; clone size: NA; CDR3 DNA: TGTGCCAGCAGCTTAAGGGCAGGGGCCGGGGAGCTGTTTTTT; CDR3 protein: CASSLRAGAGELFF
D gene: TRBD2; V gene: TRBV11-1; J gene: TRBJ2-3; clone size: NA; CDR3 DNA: TGTGCCAGCAGCCCCCGTCGTGCGCGGGGGGCAGATACGCAGTATTTT; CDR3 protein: CASSPRRARGADTQYF
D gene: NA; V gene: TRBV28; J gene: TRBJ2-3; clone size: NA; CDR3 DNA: TGTGCCAGCACCCCTACAGGGGAGGCAGATACGCAGTATTTT; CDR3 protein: CASTPTGEADTQYF